A single sample is the source of the 26 T cell receptor beta chains below, sequenced in a study of blood T cell repertoires in COVID-19. Method: immunoSEQ multiplex PCR; TCRdb's copy keeps in-frame clones and lacks some. The sample shows over 350,000 clones, 87% of them seen only once. The sequenced sample consisted of PBMCs or T cells enriched from blood (not recorded which). Receptor source: a woman aged 18 to 35 with acute COVID-19.

The chain has TRBV12-5 and TRBJ1-2, with 7 bases identical to TRBD1. The CDR3 runs to 20 residues. CDR1 LGHNT and CDR2 FRNRAP come from the germline V gene. Losses at the gene ends were 1 base for V and 1 base for J; bases not matched to a gene: 18. In DNA form, the CDR3 reads TGTGCTAGTGGTTTGGAACCGAAAGACAGGGACCGAAATTTTAACTATGGCTACACCTTC. It specifies CASGLEPKDRDRNFNYGYTF.

DNA of the CDR3: TGTGCCTGGATCCGCCGGGACAGTTATGGCTACACCTTC. Its translation is CAWIRRDSYGYTF. The chain couples TRBV30 to TRBJ1-2; 7 bases align to TRBD1. Trimming cost V 4 bases and J 5 bases; bases outside gene matches: 7. CDR1 and CDR2 (germline): GTSNPN, SVGIG (reference sequence). The CDR3 has 13 residues.

The V gene is TRBV9, the J gene TRBJ1-3; tentative D call: TRBD1 (6 bases). Between the trimmed V and J ends, which lost 3 bases and 1 base, there was a span of 11 bases. Germline lookup yields CDR1 SGDLS and CDR2 YYNGEE. The CDR3 spans 15 residues. CDR3 residues: CASSDRVLSGNTIYF. CDR3 bases: TGTGCCAGCAGCGACAGGGTTTTATCTGGAAACACCATATATTTT.

J is TRBJ2-7 and V is TRBV28, with a tentative D call TRBD1 (6 bases). Looked up from germline, CDR1 is MDHEN and CDR2 is SYDVKM. The germline V and J ends were trimmed by 8 bases and 0 bases, with 11 bases remaining between them. The CDR3 has 13 amino acids. CDR3 region: CASEDRSSYEQYF. The CDR3 DNA reads TGTGCCAGCGAAGACAGGTCCTCCTACGAGCAGTACTTC.

CDR3 DNA sequence: TGCAGCGTTAGGACTTATACGGGGTCGAGCTCCTACAATGAGCAGTTCTTC. This codes for CSVRTYTGSSSYNEQFF. This sequence joins TRBV29-1 and TRBJ2-1; tentative D call: TRBD2 (5 bases). V lost 5 bases and J 0 bases, leaving 20 bases between the germline ends. The CDR3 runs to 17 residues. Germline CDR1 is SQVTM and CDR2 is ANQGSEA.

The chain's CDR3 is CASSLQGDQPQHF. The DNA for the CDR3 is TGTGCCAGCAGCTTACAGGGTGATCAGCCCCAGCATTTT. The chain joins TRBV5-4 to TRBJ1-5; D possibly corresponds to TRBD1 (6 bases). V was clipped by 2 bases and J by 5 bases, with 8 bases between them. Germline V lookup: CDR1 SGHNT, CDR2 YYREEE (reference sequence). The CDR3 is 13 amino acids.

The V call is TRBV28, the J call TRBJ2-7; D may be TRBD2 (7 bases). The CDR3 runs to 13 residues. Germline V CDR1 and CDR2: MDHEN, SYDVKM. V gave up 4 bases and J gave up 4 bases, with 11 bases separating them. The CDR3 is CASSWGGLYEQYF. Written as DNA, the CDR3 is TGTGCCAGCAGTTGGGGGGGCCTATACGAGCAGTACTTC. The entire variable domain, with the rest obtained from reference TRBV28 and TRBJ2-7, is as follows: DVKVTQSSRYLVKRTGEKVFLECVQDMDHENMFWYRQDPGLGLRLIYFSYDVKMKEKGDIPEGYSVSREKKERFSLILESASTNQTSMYLCASSWGGLYEQYFGPGTRLTVT.

The chain has TRBV27 and TRBJ1-6; 10 nucleotides agree with TRBD1. After removal of 5 bases from V and 11 bases from J, the junction contained 15 bases not matched to a gene. The CDR3 is made up of 17 amino acids. CDR1 and CDR2 (germline): MNHEY, SMNVEV (reference sequence). In DNA, the CDR3 is TGTGCCAGCAGTCCCTTCCCCCTCCGGGACAGGGGTCCACCCCTCCACTTT. Its translation is CASSPFPLRDRGPPLHF.

This clone was counted once. The V call is TRBV10-2, the J call TRBJ1-5; a weak D match, TRBD1 (5 bases). The CDR3 extends over 14 amino acids. Germline CDR1 WSHSY, CDR2 SAAADI. V was trimmed by 6 bases and J by 1 base, leaving 10 bases between them. In DNA, the CDR3 is TGCGCCAGCAGGGTCGGGGGAAGCAATCAGCCCCAGCATTTT. Translated: CASRVGGSNQPQHF.

This clone appeared once. The V and J genes are TRBV2 and TRBJ2-7, with TRBD1 matching over 7 bases. V was clipped by 8 bases and J by 3 bases; unmatched bases: 4. CDR1 is SNHLY and CDR2 is FYNNEI in the germline V gene. The CDR3 has 12 amino acids. The CDR3 loop reads CASWDSDYEQYF. As DNA, the CDR3 is TGTGCCAGCTGGGACAGCGACTACGAGCAGTACTTC.

The chain links TRBV7-8 to TRBJ1-5; D gene unclear. The CDR3 is 15 residues long. The germline V gene encodes CDR1 SGHVS and CDR2 FQNEAQ. V was clipped by 4 bases and J by 4 bases, with 14 bases between them. The CDR3 sequence: CASSSRGLRNQPQHF. The CDR3 DNA reads as TGTGCCAGCAGCTCTAGAGGACTACGGAATCAGCCCCAGCATTTT.

The chain carries TRBV7-2 and TRBJ2-1; 7 positions match TRBD2. The germline CDR1 and CDR2 sequences are SGHTA and FQGNSA. This CDR3 region has 14 residues. Germline trimming cut 8 bases from V and 4 bases from J; bases unmatched to any gene: 8. In DNA, the CDR3 is TGTGCCAGCGTTGGGGGGGGGATATACAATGAGCAGTTCTTC. It codes for CASVGGGIYNEQFF. Combining the CDR3 with reference TRBV7-2 and TRBJ2-1 gives the whole variable domain GAGVSQSPSNKVTEKGKDVELRCDPISGHTALYWYRQSLGQGLEFLIYFQGNSAPDKSGLPSDRFSAERTGGSVSTLTIQRTQQEDSAVYLCASVGGGIYNEQFFGPGTRLTVL.

V gene TRBV6-5 combines with J gene TRBJ2-7; 7 bases match TRBD1. The CDR3 totals 14 residues. Germline trimming cut 4 bases from V and 1 base from J; bases unmatched to any gene: 4. CDR1 and CDR2 from the germline V gene are MNHEY and SVGAGI. CDR3: CASSSDRQSYEQYF. For the CDR3, the DNA is TGTGCCAGCAGTTCGGACAGGCAGTCCTACGAGCAGTACTTC.

The chain carries TRBV5-1 and TRBJ1-4; D not resolved. The CDR3 has 15 residues. CDR1 and CDR2 from the germline V gene are SGHRS and YFSETQ. The ends were cut back, 1 base at V and 3 bases at J, with 10 bases in the middle. CDR3 nucleotide sequence: TGCGCCAGCAGCTTGTTGATGGACTCTAATGAAAAACTGTTTTTT. Protein: CASSLLMDSNEKLFF.

This chain connects TRBV5-4 to TRBJ2-3; a possible D gene is TRBD2 (5 bases). CDR1 and CDR2 (germline): SGHNT, YYREEE (reference sequence). The CDR3 is 13 residues long. V was trimmed by 4 bases and J by 6 bases, leaving 12 bases between them. The CDR3 DNA sequence: TGTGCCAGCAGCGAGGACTTTCCGGATACGCAGTATTTT. It encodes CASSEDFPDTQYF.

This chain uses TRBV3-1 (or the pseudogene TRBV3-2) with TRBJ2-1, with 7 bases lining up with TRBD2. Germline loops: CDR1 LGHDT, CDR2 YNNKEL (reference sequence). With 3 bases clipped from V and 7 bases from J, the junction kept 3 bases outside the gene matches. The CDR3 extends over 13 amino acids. CDR3 nucleotides: TGTGCCAGCAGCCATCGCGGGGGAAATGAGCAGTTCTTC. This codes for CASSHRGGNEQFF.

V and J are TRBV30 and TRBJ1-2; a weak D match, TRBD1 (6 bases). CDR1 and CDR2 (germline): GTSNPN, SVGIG (reference sequence). The CDR3 extends over 12 amino acids. Trimming removed 2 bases at V and 8 bases at J, with 12 bases between. CDR3 loop: CAWSTTGIGYTF. CDR3 nucleotide sequence: TGTGCCTGGAGTACCACAGGGATAGGCTACACCTTC.

This chain links TRBV9 with TRBJ1-1, with a possible D match to TRBD1 (6 bases). Germline V gene lookup returns CDR1 SGDLS and CDR2 YYNGEE. The V end lost 4 bases, the J end lost 0 bases, and 13 bases lay between the germline ends. The CDR3 has 15 residues. The CDR3 region is CASSLRTDMNTEAFF. CDR3 nucleotide sequence: TGTGCCAGCAGCTTGCGGACAGATATGAACACTGAAGCTTTCTTT. Full variable domain (rest looked up from reference TRBV9 and TRBJ1-1): DSGVTQTPKHLITATGQRVTLRCSPRSGDLSVYWYQQSLDQGLQFLIQYYNGEERAKGNILERFSAQQFPDLHSELNLSSLELGDSALYFCASSLRTDMNTEAFFGQGTRLTVV.

The genes are TRBV3-1 (or the pseudogene TRBV3-2) and TRBJ1-1, with 8 bases identical to TRBD1. Germline-derived CDR1 and CDR2 are LGHDT and YNNKEL (reference sequence). V dropped 4 bases and J dropped 5; count of bases not matched to a gene: 9. This CDR3 contains 15 residues. Written as DNA, the CDR3 is TGTGCCAGCAGCCCCTACCGACAGGGGAAGACTGAAGCTTTCTTT. Translating it yields CASSPYRQGKTEAFF.

This sequence joins TRBV6-8 and TRBJ1-3; D is uncertain. The germline V gene has CDR1 MNHGY and CDR2 SAAAGT. V was pared by 8 bases and J by 4 bases, with 12 bases between. The length of the CDR3 is 13 residues. The CDR3 sequence is CASLEGKGNTIYF. In DNA, the CDR3 is TGTGCCAGCCTAGAGGGAAAGGGAAACACCATATATTTT.

V usage is TRBV7-6 and J usage is TRBJ2-5, with a weak D call TRBD1 (5 bases). Trimming removed 6 bases at V and 1 base at J, with 15 bases between. From germline, CDR1 is SGHVS and CDR2 FNYEAQ. The CDR3 has 15 amino acids. The CDR3 reads CASSLTVTSQETQYF. CDR3 DNA: TGTGCCAGCAGTTTGACAGTTACATCCCAAGAGACCCAGTACTTC.

This chain links TRBV2 with TRBJ1-5; 7 bases map to TRBD1. Germline CDR1 reads SNHLY; CDR2 reads FYNNEI. V dropped 11 bases and J dropped 0; count of bases not matched to a gene: 7. The CDR3 has 14 amino acids. The CDR3: CAGSTGYSNQPQHF. The CDR3, as DNA: TGTGCCGGATCGACAGGGTATAGCAATCAGCCCCAGCATTTT.

In this sample, this clone turned up a few times. This chain links TRBV18 with TRBJ2-1; no clear D. The CDR3 is 14 amino acids. The germline V gene encodes CDR1 KGHSH and CDR2 LQKENI. Deletions cut 0 bases from V and 3 bases from J, with 6 bases between. The CDR3 coding sequence is TGTGCCAGCTCACCACCTGACAACTACAATGAGCAGTTCTTC. This encodes CASSPPDNYNEQFF.

The gene calls are TRBV7-3 and TRBJ2-1, with 9 bases aligning to TRBD1. In germline, CDR1 is SGHTA, CDR2 FQGTGA. There are 19 residues in the CDR3. V shed 5 bases, J shed 9 bases, and the junction held 23 bases outside the gene matches. CDR3 sequence: CASSLLGSPRDRGDIEQFF. The CDR3 DNA reads TGTGCCAGCAGCCTCCTCGGCTCGCCCAGAGACAGGGGGGATATTGAGCAGTTCTTC.

The J gene is TRBJ2-7, the V gene TRBV12-3 or TRBV12-4; 7 bases agree with TRBD1. The V gene end was trimmed by 1 base and the J gene end by 4 bases; junction bases not matched to a gene: 1. The CDR3 consists of 13 residues. CDR3 sequence reads: CASSLEQGYEQYF. The CDR3 DNA reads TGTGCCAGCAGTTTAGAACAGGGGTACGAGCAGTACTTC.

This chain uses TRBV19 with TRBJ1-5; TRBD1 aligns across 10 bases. Per the germline V gene, CDR1 is LNHDA and CDR2 is SQIVND (reference sequence). The CDR3 has 15 amino acids. The ends lost 9 bases at V and 2 bases at J; junction bases unmatched: 7. CDR3 residues: CASKTGGNRNQPQHF. As DNA, the CDR3 is TGTGCCAGCAAGACAGGGGGCAATCGCAATCAGCCCCAGCATTTT.